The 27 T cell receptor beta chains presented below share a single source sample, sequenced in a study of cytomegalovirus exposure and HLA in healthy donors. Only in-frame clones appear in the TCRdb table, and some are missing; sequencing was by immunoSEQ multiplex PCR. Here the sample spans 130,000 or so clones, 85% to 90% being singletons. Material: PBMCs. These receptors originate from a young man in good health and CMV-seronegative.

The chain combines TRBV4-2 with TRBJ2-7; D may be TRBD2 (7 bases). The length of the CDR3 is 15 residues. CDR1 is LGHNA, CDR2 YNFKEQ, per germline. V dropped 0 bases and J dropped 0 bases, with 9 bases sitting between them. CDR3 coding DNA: TGTGCCAGCAGCCAAGATGCGGGGGCCTCCTACGAGCAGTACTTC. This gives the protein CASSQDAGASYEQYF.

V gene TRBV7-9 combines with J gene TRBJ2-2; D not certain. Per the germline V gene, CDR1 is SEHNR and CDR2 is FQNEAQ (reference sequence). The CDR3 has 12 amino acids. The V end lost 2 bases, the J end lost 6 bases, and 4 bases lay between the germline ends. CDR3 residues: CASSLYPGELFF. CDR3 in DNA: TGTGCCAGCAGCTTATATCCCGGGGAGCTGTTTTTT.

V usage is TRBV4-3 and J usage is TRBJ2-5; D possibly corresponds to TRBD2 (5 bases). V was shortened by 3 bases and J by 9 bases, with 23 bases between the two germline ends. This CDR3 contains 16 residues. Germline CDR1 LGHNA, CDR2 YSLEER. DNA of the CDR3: TGCGCCAGCAGCCAGGACGCGGACTCCCGCGCGTCGGCCCAGTACTTC. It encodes CASSQDADSRASAQYF.

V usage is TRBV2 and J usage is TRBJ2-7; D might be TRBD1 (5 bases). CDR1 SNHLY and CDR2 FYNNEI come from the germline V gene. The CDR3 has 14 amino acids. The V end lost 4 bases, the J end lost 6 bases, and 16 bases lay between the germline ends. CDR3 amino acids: CASSARQGFSEQYF. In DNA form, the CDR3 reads TGTGCCAGCAGTGCTCGGCAGGGTTTCTCCGAGCAGTACTTC. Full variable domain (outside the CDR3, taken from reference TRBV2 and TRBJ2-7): EPEVTQTPSHQVTQMGQEVILRCVPISNHLYFYWYRQILGQKVEFLVSFYNNEISEKSEIFDDQFSVERPDGSNFTLKIRSTKLEDSAMYFCASSARQGFSEQYFGPGTRLTVT.

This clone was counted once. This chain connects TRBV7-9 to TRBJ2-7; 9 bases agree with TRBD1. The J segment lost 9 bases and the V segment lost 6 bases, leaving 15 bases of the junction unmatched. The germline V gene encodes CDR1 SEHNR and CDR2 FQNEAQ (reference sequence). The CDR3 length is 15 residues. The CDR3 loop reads CASSPGTGLSFRQYF. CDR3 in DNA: TGTGCCAGCAGTCCCGGGACAGGGCTTTCTTTTCGGCAGTACTTC.

CDR3 coding DNA: TGTGCCAGCAGCTTAGCGAACATGTTCGTGAACACTGAAGCTTTCTTT. Translated: CASSLANMFVNTEAFF. The gene calls are TRBV7-8 and TRBJ1-1; D is ambiguous. The CDR3 is made up of 16 amino acids. Per germline, CDR1 SGHVS and CDR2 FQNEAQ. Deletions cut 0 bases from V and 0 bases from J, with 11 bases between.

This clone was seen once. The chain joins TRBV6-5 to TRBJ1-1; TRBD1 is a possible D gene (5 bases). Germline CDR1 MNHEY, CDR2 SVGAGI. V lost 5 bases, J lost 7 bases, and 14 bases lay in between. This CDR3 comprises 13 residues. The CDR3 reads CASSGRERGEAFF. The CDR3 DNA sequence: TGTGCCAGCAGTGGCCGGGAGAGGGGTGAAGCTTTCTTT.

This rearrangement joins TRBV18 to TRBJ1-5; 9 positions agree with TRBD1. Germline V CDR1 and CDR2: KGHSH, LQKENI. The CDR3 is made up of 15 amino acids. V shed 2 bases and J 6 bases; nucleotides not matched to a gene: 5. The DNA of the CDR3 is TGTGCCAGCTCACCAGGGACAGGGTATGTTCAGCCCCAGCATTTT. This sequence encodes CASSPGTGYVQPQHF.

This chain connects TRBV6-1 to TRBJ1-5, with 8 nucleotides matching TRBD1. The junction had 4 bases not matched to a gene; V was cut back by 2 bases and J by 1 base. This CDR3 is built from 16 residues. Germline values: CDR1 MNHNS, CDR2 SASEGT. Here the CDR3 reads CASSETGGGSNQPQHF. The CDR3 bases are TGTGCCAGCAGTGAAACAGGGGGGGGGAGCAATCAGCCCCAGCATTTT.

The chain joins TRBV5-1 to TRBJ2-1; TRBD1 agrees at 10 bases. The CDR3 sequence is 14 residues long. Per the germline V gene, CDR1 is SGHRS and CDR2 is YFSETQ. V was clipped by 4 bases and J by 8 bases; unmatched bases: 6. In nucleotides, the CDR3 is TGCGCCAGCAGCGGACAGGGGGGTTCGTATGAGCAGTTCTTC. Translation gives CASSGQGGSYEQFF.

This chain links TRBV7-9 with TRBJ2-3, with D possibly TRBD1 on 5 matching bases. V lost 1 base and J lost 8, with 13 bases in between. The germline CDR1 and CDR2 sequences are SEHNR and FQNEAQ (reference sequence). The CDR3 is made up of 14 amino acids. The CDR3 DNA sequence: TGTGCCAGCAGCTTAGACGCAGGGTCGGGTACGCAGTATTTT. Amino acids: CASSLDAGSGTQYF.

The CDR3 DNA sequence: TGTGCCAGCTCACTCCGACAGGGGCACAATCAGCCCCAGCATTTT. It yields the protein CASSLRQGHNQPQHF. The V gene is TRBV18, the J gene TRBJ1-5, with 8 bases aligning to TRBD1. The V segment lost 4 bases and the J segment 3 bases; nucleotides outside the gene matches: 5. The CDR3 sequence is 15 residues long. Germline V lookup: CDR1 KGHSH, CDR2 LQKENI.

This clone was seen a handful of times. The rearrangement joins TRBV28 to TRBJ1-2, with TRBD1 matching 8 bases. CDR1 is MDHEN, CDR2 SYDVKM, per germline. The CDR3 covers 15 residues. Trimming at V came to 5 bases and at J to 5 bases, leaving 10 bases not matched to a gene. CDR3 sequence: CASSPDREGGYGYTF. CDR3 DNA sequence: TGTGCCAGCAGTCCGGACAGGGAGGGTGGATATGGCTACACCTTC.

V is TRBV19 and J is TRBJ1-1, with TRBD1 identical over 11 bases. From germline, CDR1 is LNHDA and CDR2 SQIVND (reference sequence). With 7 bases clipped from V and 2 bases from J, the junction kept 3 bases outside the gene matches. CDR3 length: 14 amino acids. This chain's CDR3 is CASIRTGGNTEAFF. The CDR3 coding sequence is TGTGCCAGTATTAGGACAGGGGGCAACACTGAAGCTTTCTTT.

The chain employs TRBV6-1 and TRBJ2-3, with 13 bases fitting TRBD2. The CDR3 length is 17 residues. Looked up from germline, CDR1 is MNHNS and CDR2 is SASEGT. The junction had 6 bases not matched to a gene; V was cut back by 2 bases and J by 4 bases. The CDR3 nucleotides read TGTGCCAGCAGTGAAAGGGGGACTAGCGGGGTTCCAGATACGCAGTATTTT. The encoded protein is CASSERGTSGVPDTQYF.

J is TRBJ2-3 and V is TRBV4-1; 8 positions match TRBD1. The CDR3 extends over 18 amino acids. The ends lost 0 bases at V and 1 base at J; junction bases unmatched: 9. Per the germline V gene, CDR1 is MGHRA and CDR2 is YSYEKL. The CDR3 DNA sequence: TGCGCCAGCAGCCAAGAACCCCGACAGGGGAAGGGCACAGATACGCAGTATTTT. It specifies CASSQEPRQGKGTDTQYF.

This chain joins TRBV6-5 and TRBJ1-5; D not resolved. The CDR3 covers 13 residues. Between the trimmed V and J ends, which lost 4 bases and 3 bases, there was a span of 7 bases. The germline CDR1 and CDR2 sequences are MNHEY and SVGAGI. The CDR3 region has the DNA TGTGCCAGCAGTTCACTCCCCAATCAGCCCCAGCATTTT. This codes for CASSSLPNQPQHF.

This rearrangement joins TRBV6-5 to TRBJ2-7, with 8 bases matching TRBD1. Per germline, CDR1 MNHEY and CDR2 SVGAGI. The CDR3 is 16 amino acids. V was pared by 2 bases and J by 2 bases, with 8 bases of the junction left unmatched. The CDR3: CASSYTGTGNAYEQYF. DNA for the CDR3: TGTGCCAGCAGTTACACCGGGACAGGCAACGCCTACGAGCAGTACTTC.

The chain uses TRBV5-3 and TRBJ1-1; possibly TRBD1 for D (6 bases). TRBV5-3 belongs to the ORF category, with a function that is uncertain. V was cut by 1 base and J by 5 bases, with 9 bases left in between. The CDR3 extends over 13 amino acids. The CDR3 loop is CARSLHRVTEAFF. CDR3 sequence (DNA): TGTGCCAGAAGCTTGCACAGGGTTACTGAAGCTTTCTTT.

This CDR3 is CASSQGPSSVTGNEQFF. The DNA for the CDR3 is TGCGCCAGCAGCCAAGGCCCCTCTAGCGTCACGGGAAATGAGCAGTTCTTC. The chain links TRBV4-1 to TRBJ2-1; possible D gene TRBD2, 6 bases. Germline values: CDR1 MGHRA, CDR2 YSYEKL. V dropped 1 base and J dropped 7 bases, with 20 bases sitting between them. The CDR3 contains 17 residues.

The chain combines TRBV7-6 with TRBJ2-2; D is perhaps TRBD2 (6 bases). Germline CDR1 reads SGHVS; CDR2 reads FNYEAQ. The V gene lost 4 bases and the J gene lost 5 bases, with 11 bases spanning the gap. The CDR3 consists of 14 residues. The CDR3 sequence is CASSSYSGTGELFF. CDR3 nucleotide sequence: TGTGCCAGCAGCTCCTACAGCGGGACCGGGGAGCTGTTTTTT.

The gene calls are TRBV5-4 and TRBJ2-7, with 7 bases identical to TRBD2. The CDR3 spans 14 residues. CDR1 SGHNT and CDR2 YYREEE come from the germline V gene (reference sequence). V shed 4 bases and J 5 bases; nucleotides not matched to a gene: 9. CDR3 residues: CASSGTLGGDEQYF. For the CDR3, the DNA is TGTGCCAGCAGCGGGACGTTGGGGGGGGACGAGCAGTACTTC.

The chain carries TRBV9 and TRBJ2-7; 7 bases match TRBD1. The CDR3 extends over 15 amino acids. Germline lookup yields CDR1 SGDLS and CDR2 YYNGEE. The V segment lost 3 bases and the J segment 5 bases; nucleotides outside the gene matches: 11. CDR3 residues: CASSAEIGGRNEQYF. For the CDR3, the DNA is TGTGCCAGCAGCGCTGAGATAGGGGGCCGGAACGAGCAGTACTTC. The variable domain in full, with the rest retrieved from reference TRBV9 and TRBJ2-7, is DSGVTQTPKHLITATGQRVTLRCSPRSGDLSVYWYQQSLDQGLQFLIQYYNGEERAKGNILERFSAQQFPDLHSELNLSSLELGDSALYFCASSAEIGGRNEQYFGPGTRLTVT.

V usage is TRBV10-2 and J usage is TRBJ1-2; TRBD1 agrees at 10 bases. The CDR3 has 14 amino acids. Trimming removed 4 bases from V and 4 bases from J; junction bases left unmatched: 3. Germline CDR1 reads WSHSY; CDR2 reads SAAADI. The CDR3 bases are TGCGCCAGCAGTGGGGACAGGGGTTCCTATGGCTACACCTTC. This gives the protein CASSGDRGSYGYTF.

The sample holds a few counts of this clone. The CDR3 bases are TGTGCCAGCAGCTTTTGGGACAGGGTGGGTCAGCCCCAGCATTTT. It codes for CASSFWDRVGQPQHF. The chain is built from TRBV7-9 and TRBJ1-5, with TRBD1 matching over 9 bases. The ends lost 3 bases at V and 6 bases at J; junction bases unmatched: 6. This CDR3 spans 15 amino acids. Germline V CDR1 and CDR2: SEHNR, FQNEAQ (reference sequence).

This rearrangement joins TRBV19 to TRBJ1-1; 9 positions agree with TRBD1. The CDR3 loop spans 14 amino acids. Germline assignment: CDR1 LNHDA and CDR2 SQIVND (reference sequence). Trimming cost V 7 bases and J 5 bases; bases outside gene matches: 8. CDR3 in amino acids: CASIPGQGRTEAFF. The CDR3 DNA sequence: TGTGCCAGTATCCCGGGACAGGGAAGAACTGAAGCTTTCTTT.

The CDR3 spells CASRGMTGGYTF. CDR3 nucleotides: TGTGCCAGCAGAGGAATGACAGGTGGCTACACCTTC. The rearrangement links TRBV5-6 to TRBJ1-2, with D tentatively TRBD1 (6 bases). Trimming took off 5 bases at V and 7 bases at J, with 12 bases between the two ends. The CDR3 extends over 12 amino acids. CDR1 is SGHDT, CDR2 YYEEEE, per germline.